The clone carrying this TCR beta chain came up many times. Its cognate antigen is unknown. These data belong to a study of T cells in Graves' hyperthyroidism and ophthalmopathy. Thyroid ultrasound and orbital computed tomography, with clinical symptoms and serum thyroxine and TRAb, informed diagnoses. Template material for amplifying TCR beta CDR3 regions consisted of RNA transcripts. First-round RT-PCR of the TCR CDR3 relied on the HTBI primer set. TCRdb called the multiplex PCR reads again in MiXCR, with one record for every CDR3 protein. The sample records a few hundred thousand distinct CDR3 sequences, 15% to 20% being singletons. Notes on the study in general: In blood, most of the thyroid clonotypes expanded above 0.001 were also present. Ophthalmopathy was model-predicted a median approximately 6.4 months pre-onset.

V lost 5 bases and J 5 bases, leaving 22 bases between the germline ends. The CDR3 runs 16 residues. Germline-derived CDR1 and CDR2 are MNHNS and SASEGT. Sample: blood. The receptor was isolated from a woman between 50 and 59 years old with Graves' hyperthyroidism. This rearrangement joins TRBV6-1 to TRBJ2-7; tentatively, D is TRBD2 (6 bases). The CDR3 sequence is CASSPLGIGGIDEQYF. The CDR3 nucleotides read TGTGCCAGCAGTCCCCTGGGGATTGGCGGGATCGACGAGCAGTACTTC.